This entry describes one TCR beta chain. What this receptor recognizes is not known. One base away there is no much larger clone; base qualities are not given. TCRbeta CDR3 regions were amplified from genomic DNA using the immunoSEQ Assay, a bias-controlled multiplex PCR. Regarding the original processing steps: Within the assay, amplification of reference gene primers was used to estimate how many nucleated cells each sample contained. To quantify the absolute abundance of each unique TCRbeta CDR3 rearrangement, sequence reads were collapsed and filtered. For each sample, productive Simpson clonality was calculated as the square root of Simpson's diversity index over productive rearrangements. Drawn from immuneACCESS, this table holds only the in-frame rearrangements with V and J called that TCRdb kept. Clones are partly lost; checked studies trace under half to an unresolved V gene and leave the rest unexplained. That table furnishes V, J and clone size, whereas the DNA furnished D and trimming. The sample contains some 48,000 clones, over 85% of them found a single time. In total, the top ten clones hold 25% to 30% of the sample.

Each collaborating institution followed its own protocols to collect whole blood in K2EDTA tubes. For TCRbeta analysis, collaborators shipped samples in one of three forms: frozen whole blood, isolated PBMCs, or DNA extracted from either of those sample types. The data were taken from a study of blood T cell repertoires in COVID-19 (dated by TCRdb to the early 2020s). Background for the entire study: The collaborator samples originated in the United States, Italy and Spain and spanned the acute and convalescent phases of COVID-19. The material from the prospective study consisted of cDNA or gDNA derived from T cells, B-cell-depleted T cells, or PBMCs. Subjects who had been exposed to COVID-19, were actively infected with it, or had recovered from it provided the deeply sampled blood TCRbeta repertoires that made up the dataset. A freely available public database, intended as a resource for researchers studying the immune response to SARS-CoV-2, is where the repertoires were released. The samples were drawn from the first 160 participants of the ongoing ImmuneRACE study and from 950 to 1,500 subjects provided by 6 global collaborators. Nearly every sample came with metadata listing a de-identified subject ID, COVID-19 status, age in years and sex. HLA class I and class II types, where available, came from metadata supplied by the sample provider rather than from assay-based typing.

Overall study results and their limits: The amount of clinical and demographic metadata varied by source and participant and was provided uncurated.

The germline V gene encodes CDR1 SGHNT and CDR2 YYREEE (reference sequence). V was cut back by 2 bases and J by 3 bases, leaving a gap of 14 bases between them. From the cysteine up to the phenylalanine, the CDR3 has a length of 15 residues. Just CDR3 DNA is preserved here, 45 bases in frame from base 1. Recombination linked TRBV5-4 to TRBJ1-1; confidence is insufficient to name the D gene. The origin of this receptor is a woman over 75 with acute or convalescent COVID-19. Sequencing was carried out using peripheral blood. CDR3 sequence: CASSLYSSRDTEAFF. The nucleotide sequence is TGTGCCAGCAGCTTATACTCCTCGAGGGACACTGAAGCTTTCTTT.